This T cell receptor (beta chain) was sequenced in a study of Ad26.COV2.S vaccination and SARS-CoV-2 variants. Worth noting for this clone: Antigen specificity is unknown.

CDR1 is MDHEN, CDR2 SYDVKM, per germline. Trimming took 2 bases from V and 5 from J, leaving 15 bases between them. The CDR3 spans 15 residues. Sequencing used immunoSEQ multiplex PCR; TCRdb keeps in-frame clones, though not all of them. This sample has around 100,000 clones, with roughly 84% found just once. General study results and limits: The study found higher spike-specific TCR breadth in vaccine than placebo recipients. Responses of T cells in total may have been underestimated by the TCR breadth and depth analyses.

Sequencing was performed on peripheral blood, taken after recovery from COVID-19. The clonotype comes from a human donor who had recovered from COVID-19. This rearrangement joins TRBV28 to TRBJ1-2; the D gene is possibly TRBD1 (6 bases). The DNA for the CDR3 is TGTGCCAGCAGTTTAACTTTGACAGGCCGGTATGGCTACACCTTC. Translating gives CASSLTLTGRYGYTF.